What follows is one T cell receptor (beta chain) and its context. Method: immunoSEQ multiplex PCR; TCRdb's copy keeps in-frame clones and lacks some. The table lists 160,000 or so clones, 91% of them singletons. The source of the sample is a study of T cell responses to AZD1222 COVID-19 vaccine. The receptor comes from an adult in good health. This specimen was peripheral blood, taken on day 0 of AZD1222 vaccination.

The CDR3 protein is CASGLGQENQPQHF. In nucleotides, the CDR3 is TGTGCCAGCGGGTTGGGACAGGAGAATCAGCCCCAGCATTTT. The rearrangement uses TRBV2 and TRBJ1-5, with TRBD1 identical over 8 bases. The germline V gene encodes CDR1 SNHLY and CDR2 FYNNEI. CDR3 length: 14 amino acids. J gave up 4 bases and V 8 bases, and 7 bases lay outside the gene matches.